A single sample gave rise to the 23 T cell receptor beta chains below, sequenced in a study of T cell responses to AZD1222 COVID-19 vaccine. The table came from immunoSEQ multiplex PCR; TCRdb's copy has only in-frame clones and leaves some out. This table has around 100,000 clones, 80% to 85% appearing once. This specimen was peripheral blood, taken on day 0 of AZD1222 vaccination. All receptors derive from an adult in good health.

V usage is TRBV20-1 and J usage is TRBJ2-3; D remains unclear. CDR3 length: 11 residues. The V gene's germline CDR1 is DFQATT and CDR2 SNEGSKA (reference sequence). V shed 5 bases and J shed 6 bases, with 9 bases lying between them. In nucleotides, the CDR3 is TGCAGTGCTCATGACCGGGATACGCAGTATTTT. Amino acid sequence: CSAHDRDTQYF.

As DNA, the CDR3 is TGTGCCAGCCTGGGGCGTAACTATGGCTACACCTTC. Amino acids: CASLGRNYGYTF. This chain connects TRBV3-1 (or the pseudogene TRBV3-2) to TRBJ1-2, with TRBD1 as a possible D gene (5 bases). CDR1 and CDR2 from the germline V gene are LGHDT and YNNKEL (reference sequence). Trimming stripped 8 bases from V and 1 base from J, with 8 bases between. The CDR3 covers 12 residues.

CDR3 sequence: CSVEINDYEQYF. In nucleotides, the CDR3 is TGCAGCGTTGAGATTAATGACTACGAGCAGTACTTC. The chain uses TRBV29-1 and TRBJ2-7; D call uncertain. There are 12 residues in the CDR3. Trimming removed 3 bases at V and 3 bases at J, with 9 bases between. CDR1 is SQVTM and CDR2 is ANQGSEA in the germline V gene.

This clone came up a few times. The rearrangement links TRBV6-2 or TRBV6-3 to TRBJ2-2; TRBD2 agrees at 7 bases. The junction had 6 bases not matched to a gene; V was cut back by 0 bases and J by 5 bases. This CDR3 spans 16 amino acids. CDR1 and CDR2 from the germline V gene are MNHEY and SVGEGT. CDR3 protein: CASSYSAGVWTGELFF. CDR3 nucleotide sequence: TGTGCCAGCAGTTACTCCGCGGGAGTATGGACCGGGGAGCTGTTTTTT.

The chain employs TRBV30 and TRBJ2-7, with D possibly matching TRBD1 (6 bases). V lost 2 bases and J 3 bases, leaving 17 bases between the germline ends. CDR3 length: 15 residues. Looked up from germline, CDR1 is GTSNPN and CDR2 is SVGIG (reference sequence). The CDR3 DNA reads as TGTGCCTGGAGTAACCTCCAACAGGGCTTCTACGAGCAGTACTTC. Translating gives CAWSNLQQGFYEQYF.

V and J are TRBV28 and TRBJ1-2; a weak D match, TRBD1 (5 bases). Trimming took off 3 bases at V and 5 bases at J, with 10 bases between the two ends. Germline CDR1 is MDHEN and CDR2 is SYDVKM. The CDR3 consists of 13 residues. The DNA of the CDR3 is TGTGCCAGCAGTTTTATGGCAGGGTATGGCTACACCTTC. Translating gives CASSFMAGYGYTF.

This clone was counted only a few times. This chain uses TRBV7-2 with TRBJ1-5; D is possibly TRBD1 (5 bases). The CDR3 covers 16 residues. Trimming cost V 5 bases and J 4 bases, with 18 bases left between them. Germline-derived CDR1 and CDR2 are SGHTA and FQGNSA. For the CDR3, the DNA is TGTGCCAGCAGCAATCCGGGTCTAGGGGTGAATCAGCCCCAGCATTTT. As protein: CASSNPGLGVNQPQHF.

The chain couples TRBV4-1 to TRBJ2-7; tentative D call: TRBD2 (6 bases). From germline, CDR1 is MGHRA and CDR2 YSYEKL. CDR3 size: 14 residues. V lost 4 bases and J 0 bases, leaving 10 bases between the germline ends. Here the CDR3 reads CASSPLGGSYEQYF. The CDR3 DNA follows: TGCGCCAGCAGCCCTTTGGGGGGCTCCTACGAGCAGTACTTC.

The chain recombines TRBV3-1 (or the pseudogene TRBV3-2) with TRBJ1-2; no clear D gene. CDR1 is LGHDT and CDR2 is YNNKEL in the germline V gene (reference sequence). The CDR3 runs 12 residues. Trimming pared 0 bases from V and 10 bases from J, leaving 9 bases between. CDR3 sequence reads: CASSQEYVSYTF. For the CDR3, the DNA is TGTGCCAGCAGCCAAGAGTATGTGTCCTACACCTTC.

The rearrangement links TRBV5-1 to TRBJ2-1; 9 nucleotides match TRBD2. This CDR3 has 16 residues. The V gene end was trimmed by 4 bases and the J gene end by 9 bases; junction bases not matched to a gene: 14. CDR1 is SGHRS, CDR2 YFSETQ, per germline. As DNA, the CDR3 is TGCGCCAGCAGCCCCTCGGGGGCGGGAGGGCCGGGTGAGCAGTTCTTC. Translating gives CASSPSGAGGPGEQFF.

The chain employs TRBV5-1 and TRBJ2-2, with D maybe TRBD2 (7 bases). The germline V and J ends were trimmed by 4 bases and 4 bases, with 14 bases remaining between them. There are 15 residues in the CDR3. Germline V gene data show CDR1 as SGHRS and CDR2 as YFSETQ. CDR3 residues: CASSAQGGATGELFF. CDR3 DNA sequence: TGCGCCAGCAGCGCCCAAGGGGGGGCCACCGGGGAGCTGTTTTTT. Drawing the rest from reference TRBV5-1 and TRBJ2-2, the complete variable domain is KAGVTQTPRYLIKTRGQQVTLSCSPISGHRSVSWYQQTPGQGLQFLFEYFSETQRNKGNFPGRFSGRQFSNSRSEMNVSTLELGDSALYLCASSAQGGATGELFFGEGSRLTVL.

This chain joins TRBV6-6 and TRBJ1-6, with 10 nucleotides matching TRBD1. Germline CDR1 is MNHNY and CDR2 is SVGAGI (reference sequence). V lost 6 bases, J lost 9 bases, and 8 bases stayed unmatched. The CDR3 is made up of 15 amino acids. The CDR3 DNA reads as TGTGCCAGCAGAAAGGGACAGGGGACTAGTTCACCCCTCCACTTT. As protein: CASRKGQGTSSPLHF.

The chain carries TRBV27 and TRBJ1-1, with TRBD1 identical over 11 bases. Looked up from germline, CDR1 is MNHEY and CDR2 is SMNVEV (reference sequence). V trimming: 3 bases; J trimming: 1 base; junction bases outside the gene matches: 10. The CDR3 consists of 18 residues. CDR3 sequence: CASSLEGQGVEWNTEAFF. As DNA, the CDR3 is TGTGCCAGCAGTTTGGAGGGACAGGGGGTGGAATGGAACACTGAAGCTTTCTTT.

The rearrangement uses TRBV28 and TRBJ2-1, with D possibly TRBD2 on 6 matching bases. The CDR3 has 14 amino acids. In germline, CDR1 is MDHEN, CDR2 SYDVKM. With 9 bases removed from V and 8 bases from J, the gap between germline ends came to 20 bases. The CDR3: CASWGDSRVDEQFF. The DNA of the CDR3 is TGTGCCAGTTGGGGGGACTCCCGCGTGGATGAGCAGTTCTTC.

The CDR3: CASSKEKQEGRCTYNEQFF. The CDR3 DNA is TGTGCCAGCAGCAAAGAAAAGCAGGAGGGCCGGTGTACCTACAATGAGCAGTTCTTC. The chain couples TRBV21-1 to TRBJ2-1; the table's D call of TRBD2 was not tested on the DNA. TRBV21-1 is a recognized pseudogene. The CDR3 runs 19 residues.

The chain recombines TRBV7-2 with TRBJ1-4; no reliable D call. This CDR3 has 14 amino acids. Between the trimmed V and J ends, which lost 0 bases and 8 bases, there was a span of 10 bases. Germline V gives CDR1 SGHTA, CDR2 FQGNSA. CDR3 sequence (DNA): TGTGCCAGCAGCTTAGCTATGGTGGGGGAAAAACTGTTTTTT. It encodes CASSLAMVGEKLFF.

This chain connects TRBV4-2 to TRBJ1-6; D unresolved. This CDR3 spans 12 amino acids. CDR1 is LGHNA, CDR2 YNFKEQ, per germline. Trimming removed 0 bases at V and 10 bases at J, with 4 bases between. CDR3 DNA sequence: TGTGCCAGCAGCCAAGACTGGTCACCCCTCCACTTT. This encodes CASSQDWSPLHF.

This chain joins TRBV19 and TRBJ1-5; no clear D. Germline-derived CDR1 and CDR2 are LNHDA and SQIVND (reference sequence). The CDR3 is 16 amino acids. V was trimmed by 5 bases and J by 7 bases, leaving 21 bases between them. CDR3 amino acids: CASSFRFRGPGQPQHF. The CDR3 DNA sequence: TGTGCCAGTAGTTTCCGATTCCGCGGACCTGGACAGCCCCAGCATTTT.

V is TRBV19 and J is TRBJ1-2; D remains unclear. CDR1 is LNHDA, CDR2 SQIVND, per germline (reference sequence). Trimming took 4 bases from V and 4 from J, leaving 7 bases between them. The CDR3 has 12 residues. Here the CDR3 reads CASSKPVYGYTF. CDR3 nucleotide sequence: TGTGCCAGTAGTAAGCCAGTCTATGGCTACACCTTC.

This clone appeared many times. The V gene is TRBV11-2, the J gene TRBJ1-1, with 8 bases lining up with TRBD1. Germline V gene sequence: CDR1 SGHAT, CDR2 FQNNGV. This CDR3 spans 15 amino acids. V dropped 5 bases and J dropped 4; count of bases not matched to a gene: 9. DNA of the CDR3: TGTGCCAGCAGCCCCAGGACAGGGAAGAGCACTGAAGCTTTCTTT. It encodes CASSPRTGKSTEAFF.

The V gene is TRBV28, the J gene TRBJ1-2; maybe TRBD1 (6 bases). V shed 6 bases and J shed 4 bases, with 12 bases lying between them. The germline V gene has CDR1 MDHEN and CDR2 SYDVKM. CDR3 length: 13 amino acids. CDR3 DNA: TGTGCCAGCAGCCCTAGGGGGATCTATGGCTACACCTTC. Residues: CASSPRGIYGYTF.

This chain joins TRBV30 and TRBJ2-5, with D possibly being TRBD1 (5 bases). Germline loops: CDR1 GTSNPN, CDR2 SVGIG (reference sequence). V was cut by 4 bases and J by 7 bases, with 16 bases left in between. This CDR3 has 13 amino acids. CDR3 region: CAWNPGPGWTQYF. CDR3 sequence (DNA): TGTGCCTGGAACCCAGGGCCCGGATGGACCCAGTACTTC.

The genes are TRBV5-1 and TRBJ2-3, with 9 positions matching TRBD1. Germline V gene data show CDR1 as SGHRS and CDR2 as YFSETQ. J gave up 0 bases and V 7 bases, and 0 bases lay outside the gene matches. The CDR3 length is 13 residues. CDR3 in amino acids: CASGTGSTDTQYF. In DNA, the CDR3 is TGCGCCAGCGGGACAGGGAGCACAGATACGCAGTATTTT.